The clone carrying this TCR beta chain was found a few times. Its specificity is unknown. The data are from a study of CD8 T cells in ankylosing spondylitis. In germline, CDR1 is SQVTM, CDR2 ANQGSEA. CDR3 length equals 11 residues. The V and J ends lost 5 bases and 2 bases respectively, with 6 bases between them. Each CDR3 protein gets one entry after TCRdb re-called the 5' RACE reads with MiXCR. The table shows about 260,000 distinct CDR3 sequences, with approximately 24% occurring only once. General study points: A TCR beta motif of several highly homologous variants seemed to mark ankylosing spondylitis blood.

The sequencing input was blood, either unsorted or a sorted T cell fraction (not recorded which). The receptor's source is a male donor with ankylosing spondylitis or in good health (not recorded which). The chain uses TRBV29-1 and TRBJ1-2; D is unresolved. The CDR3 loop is CSVYANYGYTF. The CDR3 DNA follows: TGCAGCGTTTACGCCAACTATGGCTACACCTTC. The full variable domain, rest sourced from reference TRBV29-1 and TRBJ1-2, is SAVISQKPSRDICQRGTSLTIQCQVDSQVTMMFWYRQQPGQSLTLIATANQGSEATYESGFVIDKFPISRPNLTFSTLTVSNMSPEDSSIYLCSVYANYGYTFGSGTRLTVV.